The rows below give T cell receptor beta chains drawn from one sample of a study of cytomegalovirus exposure and HLA in healthy donors. The data were produced by immunoSEQ multiplex PCR, yet TCRdb's version contains in-frame clones alone and is incomplete. The top ten hold 1.5% to 2% of the sample, which has 120,000 to 150,000 clones, approximately 80% seen once. The sequenced sample consisted of PBMCs. The receptor source for this set is a man in his forties in good health and CMV-seronegative. CDR3s include the opening cysteine and the closing phenylalanine or tryptophan. The D gene is left open where the match is weak. Expanded clones get a size class; other rows say once, few or many, or leave the size out.

>TRBV29-1|TRBJ2-5|.|TRBD2
TGCAGCGTTGAGTATCGGACTAGCGGGAGGGCCCTCGAGACCCAGTACTTC
CSVEYRTSGRALETQYF
>TRBV28|TRBJ2-3|.|.
TGTGCCAGCAGTACTATGACCCCTAATGGAGGGCCGACGGTCCGCACAGATACGCAGTATTTT
CASSTMTPNGGPTVRTDTQYF
>TRBV19|TRBJ1-5|.|.
TGTGCCACGGTCCGAGCAGGTATCAATCAGCCCCAGCATTTT
CATVRAGINQPQHF
>TRBV19|TRBJ2-1|once|TRBD1
TGTGCCAGTAGTCGCCGGGACAGGCAAAACAATGAGCAGTTCTTC
CASSRRDRQNNEQFF
>TRBV4-3|TRBJ2-3|.|TRBD1
TGCGCCAGCAGCCAAGGACAGGGTTTCACAGATACGCAGTATTTT
CASSQGQGFTDTQYF
>TRBV27|TRBJ2-2|.|.
TGTGCCAGCAGTTTATCGTTGAAAACGGTTCCCGGGGAGCTGTTTTTT
CASSLSLKTVPGELFF
>TRBV28|TRBJ2-7|medium-sized|TRBD1
TGTGCCAGCAGACAATCCGGGACAGCTTCGGGCGAGCAGTACTTC
CASRQSGTASGEQYF
>TRBV27|TRBJ2-7|.|TRBD2
TGTGCCAGCAGTTTATCGGACGCGGGGGTCAACGAGCAGTACTTC
CASSLSDAGVNEQYF
>TRBV30|TRBJ2-3|.|TRBD2
TGTGCCTGGAGAGTCGGGGGGGCAGATACGCAGTATTTT
CAWRVGGADTQYF
>TRBV7-6|TRBJ2-3|.|.
TGTGCCAGCAGCCCCTCGGGGTTGGTTACGCAGTATTTT
CASSPSGLVTQYF
>TRBV11-2|TRBJ2-7|.|.
TGTGCCAGCAGCTTAGACCTTCAGGGATCCTACGAGCAGTACTTC
CASSLDLQGSYEQYF
>TRBV18|TRBJ2-7|.|TRBD2
TGTGCCGGCTCACCTAGCGGGGCCCGAATCTACGAGCAGTACTTC
CAGSPSGARIYEQYF
>TRBV2|TRBJ1-4|.|.
TGTGCCAGCAGTGAGAGAGAAAAACTGTTTTTT
CASSEREKLFF
>TRBV5-6|TRBJ1-2|few|TRBD1
TGTGCCAGCAGTCGGACCGGGACAGTCTATGGCTACACCTTC
CASSRTGTVYGYTF
>TRBV9|TRBJ2-3|few|TRBD2
TGTGCCAGCTCGGGGGGGGGTTACACAGATACGCAGTATTTT
CASSGGGYTDTQYF
>TRBV11-2|TRBJ2-7|.|TRBD2
TGTGCCAGCAGCTTCGGGGGGGACTCGATCTACGAGCAGTACTTC
CASSFGGDSIYEQYF
>TRBV15|TRBJ2-5|.|.
TGTGCCACCAGCGGGTGGGATCAGGGTCGGGAGACCCAGTACTTC
CATSGWDQGRETQYF
>TRBV6-6|TRBJ1-6|.|.
TGTGCCAGCAGTTACTCCCCGGGGTCACCCCTCCACTTT
CASSYSPGSPLHF
>TRBV19|TRBJ2-7|.|TRBD1
TGTGCCAGTAGTATCCGCGACAGGGTATACGAGCAGTACTTC
CASSIRDRVYEQYF
>TRBV7-2|TRBJ2-5|.|TRBD2
TGTGCCAGCAGCTTATCCCGGGCGGGAGATGAGACCCAGTACTTC
CASSLSRAGDETQYF
>TRBV7-8|TRBJ2-7|.|.
TGTGCCAGCAGCCCCTTCGGGTCTATCTACGAGCAGTACTTC
CASSPFGSIYEQYF
>TRBV4-2|TRBJ2-7|.|TRBD2
TGTGCCAGCAGCCAAGATCTAGCGGGGCAGACCTACGAGCAGTACTTC
CASSQDLAGQTYEQYF
>TRBV2|TRBJ2-5|.|.
TGTGCCAGCAGTGACGGGGACACAGGGAACCAAGAGACCCAGTACTTC
CASSDGDTGNQETQYF
>TRBV11-2|TRBJ1-2|.|TRBD1
TGTGCCAGCAGCCCACAGGGGGAGAGTGGCTACACCTTC
CASSPQGESGYTF
>TRBV7-9|TRBJ1-4|.|.
TGTTCCAGCAGCTCCAGAACGGGTTTACCCGCAACTAATGAAAAACTGTTTTTT
CSSSSRTGLPATNEKLFF
>TRBV5-4|TRBJ2-5|.|.
TGTGCCAGCAGCTTGGGCGGTACCGAGACCCAGTACTTC
CASSLGGTETQYF
>TRBV30|TRBJ1-2|.|TRBD1
TGTGCCTGGAGTCCGGGGACAGGGGTCTATGGCTACACCTTC
CAWSPGTGVYGYTF
>TRBV5-6|TRBJ2-2|.|TRBD2
TGTGCCAGCAGCTCGCCGGGACTAGCGGGAGGGCTAAACACCGGGGAGCTGTTTTTT
CASSSPGLAGGLNTGELFF
>TRBV15|TRBJ1-6|few|.
TGTGCCACCAGCAGACCCGGTGGAGGCCTTAATTCACCCCTCCACTTT
CATSRPGGGLNSPLHF
>TRBV4-1|TRBJ1-3|.|.
TGCGCCAGCAGCCAAGATCCAGGGGTGGGAAACACCATATATTTT
CASSQDPGVGNTIYF
>TRBV29-1|TRBJ2-7|.|.
TGCAGCGTTGGAGGCCCAGGGAACTACGAGCAGTACTTC
CSVGGPGNYEQYF
>TRBV28|TRBJ2-7|.|TRBD2
TGTGCCAGCAGTCCGTTGGTAGCGGGGACCTACGAGCAGTACTTC
CASSPLVAGTYEQYF
>TRBV10-3|TRBJ2-7|.|TRBD2
TGTGCCATCAGTGAGTCGAGCGGGAGATCCTACGAGCAGTACTTC
CAISESSGRSYEQYF
>TRBV7-6|TRBJ2-5|.|.
TGTGCCAGCAGCTTCTCAGCGGAGACCCAGTACTTC
CASSFSAETQYF
>TRBV6-1|TRBJ1-1|.|.
TGTGCCAGCGTGCCAGGCCAATTCCCTCAGGCTTTCTTT
CASVPGQFPQAFF
>TRBV7-6|TRBJ2-7|.|.
TGTGCCAGCAGCCCGGGGTACGCCGAGCAGTACTTC
CASSPGYAEQYF
>TRBV30|TRBJ2-3|once|.
TGTGCCTGGAGTGTACGAGGGGGGGTTGAGCAGTATTTT
CAWSVRGGVEQYF
>TRBV7-2|TRBJ2-1|.|TRBD2
TGTGCCAGCAGTCTAGCGGGAGCCTGGAATGAGCAGTTCTTC
CASSLAGAWNEQFF
>TRBV6-5|TRBJ2-7|.|.
TGTGCCAGCAGTCCAACAGGCTACGAGCAGTACTTC
CASSPTGYEQYF
>TRBV4-3|TRBJ2-3|.|.
TGCGCCAGCCGGGCGGGCTCCGCGGGCACAGATACGCAGTATTTT
CASRAGSAGTDTQYF
>TRBV28|TRBJ1-2|.|.
TGTGCCAGCAGTGAAGACAGATGGCGAATAGCCCGGACCAGCTATGGCTACACCTTC
CASSEDRWRIARTSYGYTF
>TRBV5-5|TRBJ1-5|few|TRBD1
TGTGCCAGCAGCTTGGGGACAGGTGCGAATCGTCGGCCCCAGCATTTT
CASSLGTGANRRPQHF
>TRBV28|TRBJ2-7|.|TRBD2
TGTGCCAGCAGACCGGGACTAGCGATCGACAGGGGCCACTACGAGCAGTACTTC
CASRPGLAIDRGHYEQYF
>TRBV28|TRBJ2-1|.|.
TGTGCCAGCAGTTTACCACAGGCTCCCTCCTACAATGAGCAGTTCTTC
CASSLPQAPSYNEQFF
>TRBV25-1|TRBJ1-4|.|TRBD1
TGTGCCAGCAGTGAATCGGACAGGCCTGCCCCCCTGTTTTTT
CASSESDRPAPLFF
>TRBV6-1|TRBJ2-7|.|.
TGTGCCAGCAGTGAAATGGGGAGAGACAGGACCTACGAGCAGTACTTC
CASSEMGRDRTYEQYF
>TRBV18|TRBJ1-4|.|TRBD1
TGTGCCAGCTCACCCAGACAGGGGACTAATGAAAAACTGTTTTTT
CASSPRQGTNEKLFF
>TRBV28|TRBJ1-2|.|TRBD1
TGTGCCAGCCGGGACAGGGTCTATGGCTACACCTTC
CASRDRVYGYTF
>TRBV6-5|TRBJ1-3|few|TRBD1
TGTGCCAGCAGTCGGACAGGGATGTCTGGAAACACCATATATTTT
CASSRTGMSGNTIYF
>TRBV6-1|TRBJ2-3|.|.
TGTGCCAGCAGTGAAGGGGTGGCAGCGGCCTTTAGCACAGATACGCAGTATTTT
CASSEGVAAAFSTDTQYF
>TRBV7-2|TRBJ2-7|.|.
TGTGCCAGCAGCTTAGAAGCCCCGCCATCCTACGAGCAGTACTTC
CASSLEAPPSYEQYF
>TRBV6-1|TRBJ2-1|.|.
TGTGCCAGCAGTTTCAGGGGTGGGGGGGTCGATGAGCAGTTCTTC
CASSFRGGGVDEQFF
>TRBV5-1|TRBJ2-1|.|TRBD1
TGCACCAGCAGCCCAATACAGGGGCCGAGCTCCTACAATGAGCAGTTCTTC
CTSSPIQGPSSYNEQFF